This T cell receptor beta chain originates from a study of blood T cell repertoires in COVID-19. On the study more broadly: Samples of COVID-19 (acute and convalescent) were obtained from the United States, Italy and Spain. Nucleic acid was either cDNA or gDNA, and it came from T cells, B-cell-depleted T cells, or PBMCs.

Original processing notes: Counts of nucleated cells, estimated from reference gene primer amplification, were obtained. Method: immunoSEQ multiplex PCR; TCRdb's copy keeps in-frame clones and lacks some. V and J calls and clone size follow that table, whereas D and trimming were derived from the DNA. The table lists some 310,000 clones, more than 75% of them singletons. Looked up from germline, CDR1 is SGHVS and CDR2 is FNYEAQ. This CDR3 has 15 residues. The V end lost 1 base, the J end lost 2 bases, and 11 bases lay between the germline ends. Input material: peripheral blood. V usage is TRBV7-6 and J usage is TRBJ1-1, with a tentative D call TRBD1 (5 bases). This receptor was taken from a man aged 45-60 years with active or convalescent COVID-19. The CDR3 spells CASSLVGGSNTEAFF. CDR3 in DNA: TGTGCCAGCAGCTTAGTGGGGGGGAGTAACACTGAAGCTTTCTTT.